The present entry profiles one T cell receptor beta chain with its context. The source of the sample is a study of control samples from healthy donors and cancer patients. TCRdb's table, derived via immunoSEQ multiplex PCR, lists solely in-frame clones and lacks some. The top ten clones hold roughly 40% of a sample with tens of thousands of clones, less than 85% of them seen once. The CDR3 contains 15 residues. The V gene's germline CDR1 is LGHDT and CDR2 YNNKEL (reference sequence). V lost 1 base and J lost 8; bases outside the gene matches: 8. Sequencing was carried out using PBMCs. The receptor's source is a man between 65 and 79 years old with lung cancer. The genes are TRBV3-1 (or the pseudogene TRBV3-2) and TRBJ2-1; 7 bases agree with TRBD1. The CDR3 loop reads CASSQGRVGGYEQFF. The DNA for the CDR3 is TGTGCCAGCAGCCAAGGTCGAGTAGGGGGCTATGAGCAGTTCTTC.